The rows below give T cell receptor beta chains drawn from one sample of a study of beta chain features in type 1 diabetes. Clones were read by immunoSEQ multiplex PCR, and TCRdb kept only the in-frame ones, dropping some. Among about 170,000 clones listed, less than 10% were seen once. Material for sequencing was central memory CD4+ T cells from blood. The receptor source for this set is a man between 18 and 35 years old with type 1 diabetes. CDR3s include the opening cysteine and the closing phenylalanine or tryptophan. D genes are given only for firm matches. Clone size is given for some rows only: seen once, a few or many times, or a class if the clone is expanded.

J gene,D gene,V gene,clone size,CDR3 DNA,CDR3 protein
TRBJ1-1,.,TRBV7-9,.,TGTGCCAGCAGTGTACACAACACTGAAGCTTTCTTT,CASSVHNTEAFF
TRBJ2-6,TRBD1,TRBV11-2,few,TGTGCCAGCAGCTCGCTAAGGGGACAGGGGAGCTCTGGGGCCAACGTCCTGACTTTC,CASSSLRGQGSSGANVLTF
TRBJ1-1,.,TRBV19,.,TGTGCCAGTAGAGCCGGGAGCACACTGAACACTGAAGCTTTCTTT,CASRAGSTLNTEAFF
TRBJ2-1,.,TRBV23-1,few,TGCGCCAGCAGTCAATGCACAGGGACCTCCTACAATGAGCAGTTCTTC,CASSQCTGTSYNEQFF
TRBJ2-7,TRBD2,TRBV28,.,TGTGCCAGCAGTCTGGGGGGGGGTCGCGACGAGCAGTACTTC,CASSLGGGRDEQYF
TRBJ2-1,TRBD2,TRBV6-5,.,TGTGCCAGCACCCGGACTAGCGGGAAGAATGAGCAGTTCTTC,CASTRTSGKNEQFF
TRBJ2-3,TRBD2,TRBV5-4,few,TGTGCCAGCAGTTCAGACACAGCGGGAGGTGCAGATACGCAGTATTTT,CASSSDTAGGADTQYF
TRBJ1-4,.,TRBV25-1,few,TGTGCCAGCAGTGAATCTGAAGGTTGGCAGGGTCATGAAAAACTGTTTTTT,CASSESEGWQGHEKLFF
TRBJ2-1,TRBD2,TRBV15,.,TGTGCCACCAGCAGAGAGGGGACTAGCGGGAGTAGGTACAATGAGCAGTTCTTC,CATSREGTSGSRYNEQFF
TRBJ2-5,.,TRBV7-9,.,TGTGCCAGCAGCCTCCCTCAGGGGATAGCAGAGACCCAGTACTTC,CASSLPQGIAETQYF
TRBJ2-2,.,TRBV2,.,TGTGCCAGCAGTCTGTCCGAGGCGGGGGAGCTGTTTTTT,CASSLSEAGELFF
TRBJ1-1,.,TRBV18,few,TGTGCCAGCTCACCGAGAGGGGGTACGAACACTGAAGCTTTCTTT,CASSPRGGTNTEAFF
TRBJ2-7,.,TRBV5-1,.,TGCGCCAGCAGCTCAGACAGATACCCCTACGAGCAGTACTTC,CASSSDRYPYEQYF
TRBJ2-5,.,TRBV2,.,TGTGCCAGCAGTGCAGGCCAGGCGCCCGGGGAAGAGACCCAGTACTTC,CASSAGQAPGEETQYF
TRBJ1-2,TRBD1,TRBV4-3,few,TGCGCCAGCCGAGACCCAGGGGGGTTGGGTGGCTACACCTTC,CASRDPGGLGGYTF
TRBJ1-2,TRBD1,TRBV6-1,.,TGTGCCAGCAGTGAAGTCTACAGGGGTAACTATGGCTACACCTTC,CASSEVYRGNYGYTF
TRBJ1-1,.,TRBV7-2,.,TGTGCCAGCAGCGCCAGTACAAACCCTGAAGCTTTCTTT,CASSASTNPEAFF
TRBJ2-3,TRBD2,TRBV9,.,TGTGCCACCAATAGCGGGGAGTACACAGATACGCAGTATTTT,CATNSGEYTDTQYF
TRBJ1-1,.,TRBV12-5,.,TGTGCTAGTGGTTTGGGACAGTCTGGTTTCTCTGAAGCTTTCTTT,CASGLGQSGFSEAFF
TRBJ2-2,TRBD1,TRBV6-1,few,TGTGCCAGCAGATTCGGGACAGGGAGTAACGGGGAGCTGTTTTTT,CASRFGTGSNGELFF
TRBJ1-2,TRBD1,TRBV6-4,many,TGTGCCAGCAGTGACCGGACAGGGTTAGGTGGCTACACCTTC,CASSDRTGLGGYTF
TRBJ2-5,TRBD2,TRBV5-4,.,TGTGCCAGCAGTTCTCTAGCGGGAGAGCGGGAGACCCAGTACTTC,CASSSLAGERETQYF
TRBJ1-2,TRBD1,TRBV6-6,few,TGTGCCAGCAGTGGAGACAGGGGGGATGGCTACACCTTC,CASSGDRGDGYTF
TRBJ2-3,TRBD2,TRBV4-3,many,TGCGCCAGCAGCCAAGGAGGCGGGGGGGACCGCACAGATACGCAGTATTTT,CASSQGGGGDRTDTQYF
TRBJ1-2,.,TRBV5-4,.,TGTGCCAGCAGCTCGGGAGGGATCTATGGCTACACCTTC,CASSSGGIYGYTF
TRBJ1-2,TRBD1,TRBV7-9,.,TGTGCCAGCAGCCCGGGACAGGTTCGCGGCTACACCTTC,CASSPGQVRGYTF
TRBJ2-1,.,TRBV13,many,TGTGCCAGCAGTCAATACAATGAGCAGTTCTTC,CASSQYNEQFF
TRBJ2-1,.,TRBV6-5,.,TGTGCCAGCAGGACTCCACGTGCTAATCCCCGTGAGCAGTTCTTC,CASRTPRANPREQFF
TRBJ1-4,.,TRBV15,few,TGTGCCACCAGCAGAGGGGAGCGGTCTGATGAAAAACTGTTTTTT,CATSRGERSDEKLFF
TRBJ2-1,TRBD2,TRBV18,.,TGTGCCAGCTCAAACGGGGGGGTTTACAATGAGCAGTTCTTC,CASSNGGVYNEQFF
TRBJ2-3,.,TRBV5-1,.,TGCGCCAGCAGCTTGACAGGGTCAGGCACAGATACGCAGTATTTT,CASSLTGSGTDTQYF
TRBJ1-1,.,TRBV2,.,TGTGCCGAGGGGACACCCTCGACTGAAGCTTTCTTT,CAEGTPSTEAFF
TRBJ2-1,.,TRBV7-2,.,TGTGCCAGCAGCTTACGGCGGGGAGACAATGAGCAGTTCTTC,CASSLRRGDNEQFF
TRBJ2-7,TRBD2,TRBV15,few,TGTGCCACCAGCGAAGGACTAGCGGGGACCTACGAGCAGTACTTC,CATSEGLAGTYEQYF
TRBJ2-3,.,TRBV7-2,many,TGTGCCAGCAGCTTAGTGGCTAGCCAGACGGGAGATACGCAGTATTTT,CASSLVASQTGDTQYF
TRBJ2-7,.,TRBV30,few,TGTGCCTGTCGGCGGGGTGGATACGAGCAGTACTTC,CACRRGGYEQYF
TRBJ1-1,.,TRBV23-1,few,TGCGCCAGCAGTCAAAGGTCAGGGGCCGCCCGAGACACTGAAGCTTTCTTT,CASSQRSGAARDTEAFF